The T cell receptor (beta chain) under discussion was sequenced for a study of blood T cell repertoires in COVID-19 (dated by TCRdb to 2018 to 2021). For context, the study as a whole: The collaborator samples originated in the United States, Italy and Spain and spanned the acute and convalescent phases of COVID-19. The prospective study material was composed of cDNA or gDNA derived from T cells, B-cell-depleted T cells, or PBMCs. Deeply sampled blood TCRbeta repertoires from subjects exposed to, actively infected with, or recovered from COVID-19 were included in the dataset. The repertoires were released in a freely available public database intended as a resource for research on the immune response to SARS-CoV-2. Samples were obtained from the ongoing ImmuneRACE study (first 160 participants) and from 1,000 to 1,500 subjects provided by 6 global collaborators. Sample metadata almost always included a de-identified subject ID, COVID-19 status, age in years and sex. Where available, HLA class I and class II types were taken from metadata supplied by the sample provider and were not determined by assay-based typing. Points the paper makes about the study in general: How much clinical and demographic metadata was included differed by source and by participant, and the metadata was provided uncurated.

The germline ends are 14 bases apart after V is trimmed by 7 bases and J by 10 bases. The CDR3 goes from the cysteine to the phenylalanine over 13 residues. Of all the DNA, just the CDR3 is kept, 39 bases in frame from base 1. Collaborating institutions collected whole blood in K2EDTA tubes following their own protocols. For TCRbeta analysis, collaborators shipped samples as frozen whole blood, isolated PBMCs, or DNA extracted from either of those sample types. This clone was picked up a small number of times. The antigen it binds to is not known. Base qualities were left out, and no much larger clone turns up one base away. TCRbeta CDR3 regions were amplified from genomic DNA by means of the immunoSEQ Assay, a bias-controlled multiplex PCR. The authors' analysis ran thus. The number of nucleated cells in each sample was estimated by amplification of reference gene primers within the assay. To quantify the absolute abundance of each unique TCRbeta CDR3 rearrangement, sequence reads were collapsed and filtered. For each sample, productive Simpson clonality was calculated as the square root of Simpson's diversity index across productive rearrangements. Sourced from immuneACCESS, this table was stored by TCRdb with only in-frame sequences that have V and J called. A share of the clones is absent; for the studies checked, an unresolved V gene accounts for under half, and the remainder has no known explanation. From that table come the V and J calls and clone size; the DNA was used to work out D and trimming. Present in this sample are about 73,000 clones, over 80% of which were seen just once. The ten largest clones capture more than 2% of the sample.

The chain was built from TRBV12-3 or TRBV12-4 and TRBJ1-6; the D gene is perhaps TRBD1, from 6 matching bases. This receptor was identified in a man aged 80 or over with active or convalescent COVID-19. The sequenced sample was peripheral blood. The DNA sequence is TGTGCCAGCACCAACAGGGAAGGCTCACCCCTCCACTTT. Its amino acids are CASTNREGSPLHF.